Reported below is one T cell receptor (beta chain). This CDR3 comprises 12 residues. Germline V CDR1 and CDR2: SGHTA, FQGTGA. Trimming took 6 bases from V and 4 from J, leaving 9 bases between them. The data originate from a study of blood T cell repertoires in COVID-19. Overall study: T cells, B-cell-depleted T cells, or PBMCs provided the cDNA or gDNA that served as material.

Per the original data handling: Reference gene primer amplification in the assay estimated nucleated cell counts. Assay: immunoSEQ multiplex PCR; the TCRdb copy retains only in-frame clones and omits some. V and J calls and clone size are those listed in that table; D and trimming were worked out from the DNA. The table lists 90,000 to 120,000 clones, approximately 90% of them singletons, with 0.85% to 1% in the top ten. The TCR sequence derives from a man in his fifties or sixties with acute or convalescent COVID-19. The sequencing input was peripheral blood. The chain couples TRBV7-3 to TRBJ1-2; D gene uncertain. CDR3 sequence reads: CASRGGSYGYTF. The CDR3 DNA reads as TGTGCCAGCAGGGGAGGGAGCTATGGCTACACCTTC.